The 10 T cell receptor beta chains in this list originate from one sample, sequenced in a study of blood T cell repertoires in COVID-19. Assay used: immunoSEQ multiplex PCR; TCRdb lists only in-frame clones, some missing. The sample has 200,000 to 250,000 clones, roughly 90% seen once. Sequencing was carried out using PBMCs or T cells enriched from blood (not recorded which). These receptors all stem from a man younger than 40 who had been exposed to COVID-19.

The chain employs TRBV29-1 and TRBJ1-1, with TRBD1 as a possible D gene (6 bases). The CDR3 consists of 15 residues. CDR1 is SQVTM, CDR2 ANQGSEA, per germline. V was shortened by 4 bases and J by 4 bases, with 19 bases between the two germline ends. DNA of the CDR3: TGCAGCGTTGCATTTACAGGGACGAGGGGCACTGAAGCTTTCTTT. This codes for CSVAFTGTRGTEAFF.

In regard to this clone: The same CDR3 can be traced to other DNA sequences in this sample. The CDR3 is CASSLAGQSTDTQYF. The CDR3 DNA sequence: TGTGCCAGCAGCCTGGCGGGGCAGAGCACAGATACGCAGTATTTT. The chain links TRBV7-2 to TRBJ2-3; D may be TRBD2 (6 bases). The CDR3 is 15 residues long. The germline V gene encodes CDR1 SGHTA and CDR2 FQGNSA. V lost 5 bases and J lost 0, with 12 bases in between.

The count of this clone is one. The chain links TRBV6-1 to TRBJ1-3, with unresolved D. Per the germline V gene, CDR1 is MNHNS and CDR2 is SASEGT. Trimming shortened V by 2 bases and J by 6 bases, and 14 bases separated the two germline ends. The CDR3 length is 15 residues. CDR3 amino acids: CASSEQAGRENTIYF. CDR3 nucleotides: TGTGCCAGCAGTGAACAGGCTGGGAGGGAAAACACCATATATTTT.

The V gene is TRBV5-4, the J gene TRBJ1-2; 7 bases align to TRBD1. The CDR3 covers 16 residues. Germline V gene data show CDR1 as SGHNT and CDR2 as YYREEE (reference sequence). The J segment lost 1 base and the V segment lost 4 bases, leaving 10 bases of the junction unmatched. This CDR3 reads CASSPAHRGGNYGYTF. The CDR3 nucleotides are TGTGCCAGCAGCCCCGCTCACAGGGGCGGTAACTATGGCTACACCTTC.

The chain employs TRBV7-2 and TRBJ2-7; a possible D gene is TRBD1 (6 bases). CDR3 length: 14 residues. Germline CDR1 reads SGHTA; CDR2 reads FQGNSA. V was pared by 3 bases and J by 3 bases, with 12 bases between. The CDR3, as DNA: TGTGCCAGCAGCTTCACAGGGAGACGCTACGAGCAGTACTTC. Protein sequence: CASSFTGRRYEQYF.

This rearrangement joins TRBV2 to TRBJ1-5, with D hard to call. Germline-derived CDR1 and CDR2 are SNHLY and FYNNEI. Trimming stripped 7 bases from V and 3 bases from J, with 10 bases between. CDR3 length: 13 residues. In DNA form, the CDR3 reads TGTGCCAGCATGCGGGTTCTCAATCAGCCCCAGCATTTT. Amino acid sequence: CASMRVLNQPQHF. Supplemented by reference TRBV2 and TRBJ1-5, the full variable domain reads EPEVTQTPSHQVTQMGQEVILRCVPISNHLYFYWYRQILGQKVEFLVSFYNNEISEKSEIFDDQFSVERPDGSNFTLKIRSTKLEDSAMYFCASMRVLNQPQHFGDGTRLSIL.

CDR3 residues: CAWKGRGTDTQYF. In DNA form, the CDR3 reads TGTGCCTGGAAAGGGAGGGGCACAGATACGCAGTATTTT. The chain uses TRBV30 and TRBJ2-3, with TRBD2 matching 7 bases. CDR1 GTSNPN and CDR2 SVGIG come from the germline V gene (reference sequence). The CDR3 contains 13 residues. Trimming removed 4 bases from V and 1 base from J; junction bases left unmatched: 2.

This clone was observed a few times. This chain connects TRBV23-1 to TRBJ1-1, with D perhaps matching TRBD1 (5 bases). TRBV23-1 is annotated as an ORF whose role is uncertain. Trimming shortened V by 3 bases and J by 2 bases, and 10 bases separated the two germline ends. The CDR3 is made up of 14 amino acids. Written as DNA, the CDR3 is TGCGCCAGCAGTCAGCAGGGTCTTAACACTGAAGCTTTCTTT. Translating gives CASSQQGLNTEAFF.

The chain joins TRBV5-1 to TRBJ2-3; D possibly corresponds to TRBD2 (5 bases). The CDR3 extends over 16 amino acids. The germline V gene has CDR1 SGHRS and CDR2 YFSETQ. V was clipped by 2 bases and J by 4 bases, with 17 bases between them. This chain's CDR3 is CASSFQPLAGADTQYF. The CDR3 nucleotides read TGCGCCAGCAGCTTCCAGCCGCTAGCAGGTGCAGATACGCAGTATTTT.

The chain joins TRBV2 to TRBJ2-5; the D is unclear. This CDR3 is 15 amino acids long. Trimming shortened V by 3 bases and J by 1 base, and 12 bases separated the two germline ends. Looked up from germline, CDR1 is SNHLY and CDR2 is FYNNEI. For the CDR3, the DNA is TGTGCCAGCAGTGATTTTTTGCTGGCCCAAGAGACCCAGTACTTC. As protein: CASSDFLLAQETQYF. The whole variable domain, remainder taken from reference TRBV2 and TRBJ2-5, is EPEVTQTPSHQVTQMGQEVILRCVPISNHLYFYWYRQILGQKVEFLVSFYNNEISEKSEIFDDQFSVERPDGSNFTLKIRSTKLEDSAMYFCASSDFLLAQETQYFGPGTRLLVL.